Listed below are T cell receptor beta chains from one sample, sequenced in a study of Graves' ophthalmopathy and Graves' hyperthyroidism. TCRdb re-called the multiplex PCR reads with MiXCR, one entry per CDR3 protein. The top ten hold approximately 10% of the sample, which has approximately 1.2 million distinct CDR3 sequences, about 35% seen once. What was sequenced was peripheral blood or thyroid tissue (not recorded which). These receptors all stem from an adult man with Graves' hyperthyroidism. CDR3s include the opening cysteine and the closing phenylalanine or tryptophan. D genes are given only for firm matches. The size field is filled for only some rows; it gives once, few, many or a size class.

CDR3 | DNA | D | J | V | size
CASSLGIRLDSGANVLTF | TGTGCCAGCAGTTTAGGGATCCGGCTGGACTCTGGGGCCAACGTCCTGACTTTC | - | TRBJ2-6 | TRBV6-2/TRBV6-3 | -
CASSYEQGGTEAFF | TGTGCCAGCAGTTACGAACAGGGTGGCACTGAAGCTTTCTTT | - | TRBJ1-1 | TRBV6-6 | -
CASSPHTRNTGELFF | TGTGCCAGCAGTCCACACACTCGGAACACCGGGGAGCTGTTTTTT | - | TRBJ2-2 | TRBV6-6 | -
CASSEARGGATYEQYF | TGTGCCAGCAGTGAAGCGCGCGGGGGGGCTACCTACGAGCAGTACTTC | TRBD2 | TRBJ2-7 | TRBV6-5 | -
CASTRVGGDTQYF | TGTGCCAGCACCCGGGTCGGGGGAGATACGCAGTATTTT | - | TRBJ2-3 | TRBV5-6 | few
CSARETGRRQPQHF | TGCAGTGCTCGCGAGACAGGGAGGCGTCAGCCCCAGCATTTT | TRBD1 | TRBJ1-5 | TRBV20-1 | many
CASSWLRAPRGYTF | TGTGCCAGCAGTTGGCTCCGGGCGCCGCGGGGCTACACCTTC | - | TRBJ1-2 | TRBV6-5 | -
CASSTGTRGERSSYEQYF | TGTGCCAGCAGCACCGGGACCCGGGGCGAGAGGAGCTCCTACGAGCAGTACTTC | - | TRBJ2-7 | TRBV9 | -
CASSLSGGRGHGYTF | TGTGCCAGCAGTTTAAGTGGGGGACGAGGGCATGGCTACACCTTC | - | TRBJ1-2 | TRBV12-3/TRBV12-4 | -
CASSLIRDSYGYTF | TGTGCCAGCAGCTTAATAAGGGACAGCTATGGCTACACCTTC | TRBD1 | TRBJ1-2 | TRBV7-9 | many
CASSGQGATTGELFF | TGTGCCAGCAGTGGACAGGGGGCGACCACCGGGGAGCTGTTTTTT | TRBD1 | TRBJ2-2 | TRBV12-3/TRBV12-4 | -
CATLSDLLPGTGELFF | TGTGCCACCCTATCCGACTTACTCCCGGGCACCGGGGAGCTGTTTTTT | - | TRBJ2-2 | TRBV19 | many
CAVAGAGPGGHEQYF | TGTGCCGTAGCGGGGGCGGGACCCGGCGGGCACGAGCAGTACTTC | TRBD2 | TRBJ2-7 | TRBV10-3 | -
CSVESNHGSEAFF | TGCAGCGTTGAGTCTAACCACGGATCTGAAGCTTTCTTT | - | TRBJ1-1 | TRBV29-1 | few
CASSQGPARGTQYF | TGTGCCAGCAGCCAAGGGCCGGCCCGAGGGACCCAGTACTTC | - | TRBJ2-5 | TRBV7-9 | -